This is a list of T cell receptor beta chains from one sample in a study of early T cells in non-severe SARS-CoV-2 infection. From the 5' RACE reads, TCRdb called clonotypes with MiXCR, one entry per CDR3 protein. The data show more than 75,000 distinct CDR3 sequences, with 12% to 15% seen just once and roughly 6.5% held by the top ten. The sequenced material came from whole blood. The origin of the receptors is an adult who was a healthcare worker with PCR-confirmed SARS-CoV-2 infection or an uninfected control (not recorded which). Both conserved end residues are part of each CDR3. Fields, in order: clone size, J gene, V gene, D gene, CDR3 protein, CDR3 DNA. D genes are given only for firm matches. Clone size is not always given. Where it is, it says once, few, many or a class for expanded clones.

size: few; J: TRBJ1-2; V: TRBV28; D: NA; CDR3: CATRNRVYGYTF; DNA: TGTGCCACCCGGAATAGGGTCTATGGCTACACCTTC
size: many; J: TRBJ2-5; V: TRBV7-3; D: TRBD2; CDR3: CASSGKGTSGQRETQYF; DNA: TGTGCCAGCAGCGGAAAGGGGACTAGCGGCCAGCGAGAGACCCAGTACTTC
size: few; J: TRBJ2-7; V: TRBV3-1; D: NA; CDR3: CASSQGQVIYEQYF; DNA: TGTGCCAGCAGCCAAGGACAGGTGATCTACGAGCAGTACTTC
size: NA; J: TRBJ1-6; V: TRBV27; D: TRBD1; CDR3: CASRTGQYNSPLHF; DNA: TGTGCCAGCAGGACGGGACAGTATAATTCACCCCTCCACTTT
size: few; J: TRBJ1-2; V: TRBV10-3; D: NA; CDR3: CAISESREARGYTF; DNA: TGTGCCATCAGTGAGTCGAGGGAAGCAAGAGGCTACACCTTC
size: NA; J: TRBJ1-5; V: TRBV15; D: NA; CDR3: CATSRVKTPQAQHF; DNA: TGTGCCACCAGCAGAGTTAAGACACCCCAGGCCCAGCATTTT
size: few; J: TRBJ2-2; V: TRBV15; D: TRBD2; CDR3: CATSRRLAGGTGELFF; DNA: TGTGCCACCAGCAGGAGACTAGCGGGGGGCACCGGGGAGCTGTTTTTT
size: many; J: TRBJ2-7; V: TRBV6-6; D: NA; CDR3: CASINAGSSSYEQYF; DNA: TGTGCCAGCATTAATGCAGGGTCCAGCTCCTACGAGCAGTACTTC
size: few; J: TRBJ1-5; V: TRBV21-1; D: NA; CDR3: CASSKMQGPNQPQHF; DNA: TGTGCCAGCAGCAAAATGCAGGGACCAAATCAGCCCCAGCATTTT
size: few; J: TRBJ1-3; V: TRBV13; D: NA; CDR3: CASSLGGNTIYF; DNA: TGTGCCAGCAGCTTAGGTGGAAACACCATATATTTT
size: NA; J: TRBJ1-6; V: TRBV11-3; D: NA; CDR3: CASSSVTNSPLHF; DNA: TGTGCCAGCAGCTCAGTGACCAATTCACCCCTCCACTTT
size: few; J: TRBJ1-5; V: TRBV18; D: NA; CDR3: CASSTGAGANQPQHF; DNA: TGTGCCAGCTCAACGGGGGCAGGGGCAAACCAGCCCCAGCATTTT
size: many; J: TRBJ2-7; V: TRBV28; D: NA; CDR3: CASSPRDRPYEQYF; DNA: TGTGCCAGCAGTCCGCGAGACAGACCCTACGAGCAGTACTTC
size: many; J: TRBJ2-2; V: TRBV13; D: NA; CDR3: CASSSQPEGLNTGELFF; DNA: TGTGCCAGCAGCTCCCAGCCCGAGGGACTGAACACCGGGGAGCTGTTTTTT
size: many; J: TRBJ2-1; V: TRBV5-1; D: NA; CDR3: CASSLSRAPYNEQFF; DNA: TGCGCCAGCAGCTTGTCACGGGCCCCCTACAATGAGCAGTTCTTC
size: NA; J: TRBJ1-2; V: TRBV3-1; D: NA; CDR3: CASSPPGQGANYGYTF; DNA: TGTGCCAGCAGCCCCCCGGGGCAGGGCGCTAACTATGGCTACACCTTC
size: NA; J: TRBJ2-7; V: TRBV2; D: NA; CDR3: CASSDVRFSYEQYF; DNA: TGTGCCAGCAGTGATGTCAGGTTCTCCTACGAGCAGTACTTC
size: many; J: TRBJ2-7; V: TRBV7-6; D: NA; CDR3: CASSFGDRVSYEQYF; DNA: TGTGCCAGCAGCTTTGGAGACAGAGTCTCCTACGAGCAGTACTTC
size: NA; J: TRBJ1-2; V: TRBV18; D: TRBD1; CDR3: CASSSPGTGGDYGYTF; DNA: TGTGCCAGCTCATCACCCGGGACAGGGGGAGACTATGGCTACACCTTC
size: NA; J: TRBJ2-1; V: TRBV6-5; D: NA; CDR3: CASSDIGDEQFF; DNA: TGTGCCAGCAGTGACATTGGCGATGAGCAGTTCTTC
size: few; J: TRBJ1-4; V: TRBV20-1; D: NA; CDR3: CSASGRWGATNEKLFF; DNA: TGCAGTGCTAGTGGTCGGTGGGGAGCAACTAATGAAAAACTGTTTTTT
size: NA; J: TRBJ1-1; V: TRBV7-9; D: NA; CDR3: CASSKALRNTEALF; DNA: TGTGCCAGCAGCAAGGCTTTAAGAAACACTGAAGCTTTATTT
size: few; J: TRBJ1-1; V: TRBV7-9; D: NA; CDR3: CASSSQGYTEAFF; DNA: TGTGCCAGCAGCTCACAGGGTTACACTGAAGCTTTCTTT
size: NA; J: TRBJ2-5; V: TRBV4-1; D: TRBD2; CDR3: CASSQGALAGGPIETQYF; DNA: TGCGCCAGCAGCCAAGGGGCTCTAGCGGGGGGGCCGATAGAGACCCAGTACTTC
size: many; J: TRBJ1-4; V: TRBV7-9; D: TRBD1; CDR3: CASSRGGSTNEKLFF; DNA: TGTGCCAGCAGCCGAGGGGGCTCAACTAATGAAAAACTGTTTTTT
size: NA; J: TRBJ2-3; V: TRBV5-5; D: NA; CDR3: CASSQGHQSTDTQYF; DNA: TGTGCCAGCAGCCAGGGCCATCAGAGCACAGATACGCAGTATTTT
size: NA; J: TRBJ2-7; V: TRBV28; D: TRBD1; CDR3: CASSFGDRDYEQYF; DNA: TGTGCCAGCAGTTTTGGGGACAGGGACTACGAGCAGTACTTC
size: few; J: TRBJ1-1; V: TRBV3-1; D: TRBD1; CDR3: CASSLGQRDTEAFF; DNA: TGTGCCAGCAGCCTGGGACAGCGGGACACTGAAGCTTTCTTT
size: few; J: TRBJ2-3; V: TRBV7-9; D: NA; CDR3: CASSLQTQTDTQYF; DNA: TGTGCCAGCAGCCTTCAGACCCAAACAGATACGCAGTATTTT
size: NA; J: TRBJ2-1; V: TRBV29-1; D: TRBD1; CDR3: CSAAGTGSGEQFF; DNA: TGCAGCGCCGCCGGGACAGGGTCTGGTGAGCAGTTCTTC
size: NA; J: TRBJ2-2; V: TRBV29-1; D: NA; CDR3: CSVVRNTGELFF; DNA: TGCAGCGTTGTCAGAAACACCGGGGAGCTGTTTTTT
size: few; J: TRBJ2-2; V: TRBV20-1; D: TRBD1; CDR3: CSAKDRVNTGELFF; DNA: TGCAGTGCTAAGGACAGGGTGAACACCGGGGAGCTGTTTTTT
size: NA; J: TRBJ1-6; V: TRBV6-5; D: NA; CDR3: CASSYGSGGTLHF; DNA: TGTGCCAGCAGTTACGGGTCCGGCGGAACCCTCCACTTT
size: few; J: TRBJ2-7; V: TRBV28; D: TRBD2; CDR3: CASSPRLGRGSGTYEQYF; DNA: TGTGCCAGCAGCCCCAGATTAGGGAGGGGAAGCGGAACCTACGAGCAGTACTTC
size: NA; J: TRBJ2-2; V: TRBV29-1; D: NA; CDR3: CSVVLTEKGWELFF; DNA: TGCAGCGTTGTTCTCACAGAAAAGGGCTGGGAGCTGTTTTTT
size: few; J: TRBJ1-2; V: TRBV7-9; D: NA; CDR3: CASSRGHGYTF; DNA: TGTGCCAGCAGCCGGGGACATGGCTACACCTTC
size: few; J: TRBJ2-1; V: TRBV11-2; D: TRBD2; CDR3: CASSTPNSGTSKFF; DNA: TGTGCCAGCAGCACACCAAACTCCGGGACTAGTAAGTTCTTC
size: few; J: TRBJ1-3; V: TRBV6-2/TRBV6-3; D: NA; CDR3: CASTTGYGNTIYF; DNA: TGTGCCAGCACTACAGGTTACGGAAACACCATATATTTT
size: few; J: TRBJ2-1; V: TRBV10-2; D: TRBD2; CDR3: CASSDLASGRYNEQFF; DNA: TGCGCCAGCAGTGACCTCGCTAGCGGGAGATACAATGAGCAGTTCTTC
size: NA; J: TRBJ2-3; V: TRBV29-1; D: TRBD1; CDR3: CSVGSRTGEDTQYF; DNA: TGCAGCGTTGGCTCCCGGACAGGGGAAGATACGCAGTATTTT
size: few; J: TRBJ2-6; V: TRBV7-8; D: NA; CDR3: CASSKGPSGANVLTF; DNA: TGTGCCAGCAGCAAGGGACCCTCTGGGGCCAACGTCCTGACTTTC
size: few; J: TRBJ1-2; V: TRBV28; D: NA; CDR3: CASSLRTFYGYTF; DNA: TGTGCCAGCAGTTTAAGGACCTTCTATGGCTACACCTTC
size: few; J: TRBJ1-5; V: TRBV2; D: NA; CDR3: CASTRTENQPQHF; DNA: TGTGCCAGCACCCGGACGGAGAATCAGCCCCAGCATTTT
size: few; J: TRBJ1-1; V: TRBV10-3; D: TRBD1; CDR3: CAAGQGATEAFF; DNA: TGTGCCGCAGGACAGGGAGCCACTGAAGCTTTCTTT
size: NA; J: TRBJ2-2; V: TRBV27; D: NA; CDR3: CASSLGNTGELFF; DNA: TGTGCCAGCAGTTTAGGGAACACCGGGGAGCTGTTTTTT
size: many; J: TRBJ1-5; V: TRBV28; D: TRBD1; CDR3: CASSPATGGRGNQPQHF; DNA: TGTGCCAGCAGCCCTGCGACAGGGGGCAGGGGCAATCAGCCCCAGCATTTT
size: many; J: TRBJ1-1; V: TRBV9; D: TRBD1; CDR3: CASGDRGRNTEAFF; DNA: TGTGCCAGCGGAGACAGGGGGCGGAACACTGAAGCTTTCTTT
size: many; J: TRBJ2-3; V: TRBV20-1; D: NA; CDR3: CSTREPTDTQYF; DNA: TGCAGTACCAGGGAGCCCACAGATACGCAGTATTTT
size: few; J: TRBJ2-5; V: TRBV6-5; D: NA; CDR3: CASSYYTAQETQYF; DNA: TGTGCCAGCAGTTACTACACAGCCCAAGAGACCCAGTACTTC
size: NA; J: TRBJ2-3; V: TRBV24-1; D: NA; CDR3: CATSEIRVGTQYF; DNA: TGTGCCACCAGTGAGATCAGGGTCGGTACGCAGTATTTT
size: many; J: TRBJ1-6; V: TRBV7-2; D: TRBD1; CDR3: CASSADRVASPLHF; DNA: TGTGCCAGCAGCGCAGACAGGGTGGCTTCACCCCTCCACTTT
size: few; J: TRBJ2-1; V: TRBV19; D: NA; CDR3: CASSVVGVYNEQFF; DNA: TGTGCCAGTAGTGTTGTGGGGGTATACAATGAGCAGTTCTTC
size: NA; J: TRBJ2-7; V: TRBV20-1; D: NA; CDR3: CSAMISSSSYEQYF; DNA: TGCAGTGCTATGATCTCGTCCAGCTCCTACGAGCAGTACTTC